The next 11 T cell receptor beta chains were all read from a single sample in a study of PD-L1 blockade in urothelial cancer. The assay was immunoSEQ multiplex PCR, and TCRdb's table has in-frame clones only and misses some. The repertoire holds under 35,000 clones, with around nine tenths as singletons. The sample in question was PBMCs, obtained around atezolizumab (anti-PD-L1) treatment. The source is a man between 50 and 59 years old with urothelial cancer.

V is TRBV4-3 and J is TRBJ2-7; D possibly corresponds to TRBD1 (6 bases). This CDR3 contains 14 residues. Germline V gene sequence: CDR1 LGHNA, CDR2 YSLEER. V was cut by 3 bases and J by 5 bases, with 14 bases left in between. The chain's CDR3 is CASSQRTGFNEQYF. In DNA form, the CDR3 reads TGCGCCAGCAGCCAGCGCACAGGGTTTAACGAGCAGTACTTC.

The rearrangement links TRBV2 to TRBJ1-2; 11 positions match TRBD1. The trim removed 7 bases at V and 1 base at J, leaving 5 bases unmatched. This CDR3 is 15 amino acids long. The V gene's germline CDR1 is SNHLY and CDR2 FYNNEI. The CDR3, as DNA: TGTGCCAGCAAAGGACAGGGGGCTTTTAACTATGGCTACACCTTC. It codes for CASKGQGAFNYGYTF.

The chain links TRBV29-1 to TRBJ1-2; D is possibly TRBD1 (5 bases). Germline loops: CDR1 SQVTM, CDR2 ANQGSEA. Trimming shortened V by 4 bases and J by 0 bases, and 12 bases separated the two germline ends. The CDR3 sequence is 14 residues long. The CDR3 spells CSVVGDSSNYGYTF. CDR3 bases: TGCAGCGTTGTCGGGGACTCCTCTAACTATGGCTACACCTTC.

The chain has TRBV6-1 and TRBJ1-3; 12 bases fit TRBD1. There are 16 residues in the CDR3. Germline-derived CDR1 and CDR2 are MNHNS and SASEGT. Unmatched junction bases numbered 5, after V lost 4 bases and J lost 4 bases. This CDR3 is CASSASGTGGGNTIYF. CDR3 nucleotide sequence: TGTGCCAGCAGTGCTTCCGGGACAGGGGGCGGAAACACCATATATTTT.

The chain joins TRBV27 to TRBJ2-7; TRBD2 agrees at 11 bases. Trimming took 2 bases from V and 7 from J; bases not matched to a gene: 4. The CDR3 consists of 14 residues. CDR1 and CDR2 from the germline V gene are MNHEY and SMNVEV (reference sequence). DNA of the CDR3: TGTGCCAGCAGTTTAGCACTAGCGGGGGTTGAGCAGTACTTC. Its protein is CASSLALAGVEQYF.

V is TRBV6-1 and J is TRBJ2-7; 8 nucleotides agree with TRBD1. There are 14 residues in the CDR3. With 8 bases clipped from V and 3 bases from J, the junction kept 9 bases outside the gene matches. Germline loops: CDR1 MNHNS, CDR2 SASEGT. The CDR3 reads CASGFTGGNYEQYF. The DNA of the CDR3 is TGTGCCAGCGGTTTTACAGGGGGAAACTACGAGCAGTACTTC.

The V and J genes are TRBV5-4 and TRBJ2-4, with TRBD2 identical over 8 bases. Germline V lookup: CDR1 SGHNT, CDR2 YYREEE (reference sequence). V lost 0 bases to trimming and J lost 4 bases; unmatched junction nucleotides: 3. The length of the CDR3 is 15 residues. CDR3 sequence: CASSLDPSGKNIQYF. The CDR3 region has the DNA TGTGCCAGCAGCTTGGATCCTAGCGGGAAAAACATTCAGTACTTC.

The chain couples TRBV5-5 to TRBJ2-3; 9 bases are a match to TRBD1. This CDR3 has 16 residues. CDR1 is SGHKS, CDR2 YYEKEE, per germline (reference sequence). The V and J ends lost 2 bases and 1 base, in that order; junction bases with no gene match: 5. The CDR3 DNA is TGTGCCAGCAGCTTCGGACAGGGGAAGGGCACAGATACGCAGTATTTT. Amino acid sequence: CASSFGQGKGTDTQYF.

The rearrangement joins TRBV6-6 to TRBJ2-5, with 8 bases identical to TRBD1. V was pared by 5 bases and J by 5 bases, with 7 bases of the junction left unmatched. The CDR3 has 14 residues. From germline, CDR1 is MNHNY and CDR2 SVGAGI (reference sequence). This chain's CDR3 is CASSPRTGYETQYF. The CDR3 DNA follows: TGTGCCAGCAGTCCTCGGACAGGGTACGAGACCCAGTACTTC.

V is TRBV7-9 and J is TRBJ2-1; D perhaps matches TRBD1 (6 bases). The ends were cut back, 3 bases at V and 2 bases at J, with 14 bases in the middle. From germline, CDR1 is SEHNR and CDR2 FQNEAQ (reference sequence). This CDR3 has 16 amino acids. The CDR3 DNA follows: TGTGCCAGCAGCTTCCCCGGGACACCACCCTACAATGAGCAGTTCTTC. Its translation: CASSFPGTPPYNEQFF.

This clone was seen a single time. The chain employs TRBV10-3 and TRBJ2-1; the match to TRBD2 covers 7 bases. The length of the CDR3 is 12 residues. The trim removed 5 bases at V and 5 bases at J, leaving 0 bases unmatched. The germline V gene has CDR1 ENHRY and CDR2 SYGVKD. CDR3 in DNA: TGTGCCATCAGTAGCGGGGACAATGAGCAGTTCTTC. It encodes CAISSGDNEQFF.